These 25 T cell receptor beta chains originate from one sample sequenced in a study of early T cells in non-severe SARS-CoV-2 infection (dated by TCRdb to the early 2020s). The library was built by means of 5' RACE. Reads for this sample came from a NextSeq 500. TCRdb handled the public reads itself, with Q25 trimming in fastp and clone calling in MiXCR, and kept productive beta chains. Records with the same CDR3 protein are collapsed into one entry carrying the most frequent genes and DNA. Within this sample are roughly 54,000 distinct CDR3 sequences, with 5.6% of them counted one time only. The ten largest clones take up 6% to 7% of the sample. Material for sequencing was whole blood. The receptors come from an adult who was a healthcare worker with PCR-confirmed SARS-CoV-2 infection or an uninfected control (not recorded which).

In this sample, this clonotype turned up many times. The chain is built from TRBV6-1 and TRBJ2-1; no clear D gene. Germline lookup yields CDR1 MNHNS and CDR2 SASEGT. Trimming shortened V by 2 bases and J by 8 bases, and 7 bases separated the two germline ends. The CDR3 has 12 residues. For the CDR3, the DNA is TGTGCCAGCAGTGAACTAGTACATGAGCAGTTCTTC. Protein sequence: CASSELVHEQFF.

This chain uses TRBV6-4 with TRBJ2-4, with D uncertain. The germline V and J ends were trimmed by 2 bases and 8 bases, with 4 bases remaining between them. The CDR3 is 11 amino acids. CDR1 and CDR2 from the germline V gene are MRHNA and SNTAGT. The CDR3 nucleotides are TGTGCCAGCAGTGACGTTTACATTCAGTACTTC. This sequence encodes CASSDVYIQYF.

This clonotype was seen at least ten times. The chain links TRBV12-3 or TRBV12-4 to TRBJ2-7; D unclear. The CDR3 covers 15 residues. V lost 7 bases and J 0 bases, leaving 16 bases between the germline ends. The CDR3 loop is CASTRSLGLSYEQYF. DNA of the CDR3: TGTGCCAGCACGCGTAGTCTGGGCCTCTCCTACGAGCAGTACTTC.

For this clonotype: Just one base apart from a much larger clone, this may be a read error. The V and J genes are TRBV12-3 or TRBV12-4 and TRBJ2-1; D not certain. V shed 7 bases and J shed 9 bases, with 10 bases lying between them. This CDR3 contains 11 residues. The CDR3 nucleotides read TGTGCCAGCACCTTCAGGACTGAGCAGTTCTTC. It yields the protein CASTFRTEQFF.

The chain links TRBV5-6 to TRBJ2-7; D remains ambiguous. There are 13 residues in the CDR3. V was pared by 0 bases and J by 7 bases, with 11 bases between. Germline assignment: CDR1 SGHDT and CDR2 YYEEEE. CDR3 amino acids: CASSLVGIGEQYF. Here the CDR3 DNA reads TGTGCCAGCAGCTTGGTGGGGATAGGGGAGCAGTACTTC.

At least ten counts were recorded for this clonotype. The rearrangement uses TRBV6-6 and TRBJ2-2, with 13 bases fitting TRBD2. CDR1 is MNHNY and CDR2 is SVGAGI in the germline V gene (reference sequence). The V segment lost 2 bases and the J segment 9 bases; nucleotides outside the gene matches: 6. The CDR3 consists of 16 residues. The CDR3: CASSYPGLAGERELFF. CDR3 in DNA: TGTGCCAGCAGTTACCCCGGACTAGCGGGAGAAAGGGAGCTGTTTTTT.

This clonotype has a count of ten or more. V and J are TRBV11-2 and TRBJ2-5, with D possibly matching TRBD1 (6 bases). CDR1 is SGHAT, CDR2 FQNNGV, per germline. The V gene lost 1 base and the J gene lost 5 bases, with 14 bases spanning the gap. CDR3 length equals 15 residues. The CDR3 region is CASSLVWGRGETQYF. The CDR3 DNA reads as TGTGCCAGCAGCTTAGTCTGGGGGCGCGGTGAGACCCAGTACTTC. The full variable domain, with the rest looked up from reference TRBV11-2 and TRBJ2-5, is EAGVAQSPRYKIIEKRQSVAFWCNPISGHATLYWYQQILGQGPKLLIQFQNNGVVDDSQLPKDRFSAERLKGVDSTLKIQPAKLEDSAVYLCASSLVWGRGETQYFGPGTRLLVL.

The V call is TRBV3-1, the J call TRBJ1-5; D is unresolved. The ends were cut back, 3 bases at V and 2 bases at J, with 11 bases in the middle. In germline, CDR1 is LGHDT, CDR2 YNNKEL (reference sequence). The CDR3 has 15 amino acids. DNA for the CDR3: TGTGCCAGCAGCCAGGGGAGGTATGGCAATCAGCCCCAGCATTTT. It translates to CASSQGRYGNQPQHF.

This clonotype has ten or more counts. The chain combines TRBV11-2 with TRBJ2-1, with TRBD2 matching 7 bases. The CDR3 totals 17 residues. Trimming at V came to 5 bases and at J to 6 bases, leaving 16 bases not matched to a gene. Germline assignment: CDR1 SGHAT and CDR2 FQNNGV. The CDR3 DNA sequence: TGTGCCAGCAGCCCCAGCGGGATTACCTTTCTACTCAATGAGCAGTTCTTC. This gives the protein CASSPSGITFLLNEQFF.

The chain combines TRBV29-1 with TRBJ2-3, with D uncertain. CDR3 length: 12 residues. V was trimmed by 2 bases and J by 0 bases, leaving 3 bases between them. CDR1 and CDR2 from the germline V gene are SQVTM and ANQGSEA. CDR3 coding DNA: TGCAGCGTTGAAATCAGCACAGATACGCAGTATTTT. Encoded protein: CSVEISTDTQYF.

This chain uses TRBV10-3 with TRBJ2-2; D is possibly TRBD1 (5 bases). The V end lost 9 bases, the J end lost 3 bases, and 17 bases lay between the germline ends. CDR1 and CDR2 from the germline V gene are ENHRY and SYGVKD. This CDR3 region has 15 residues. The CDR3 sequence is CAITKDRDYTGELFF. In nucleotides, the CDR3 is TGTGCCATTACTAAAGACAGAGACTACACCGGGGAGCTGTTTTTT.

This clonotype was seen only a few times. V usage is TRBV29-1 and J usage is TRBJ2-7; tentative D call: TRBD2 (5 bases). This CDR3 spans 11 amino acids. CDR1 is SQVTM, CDR2 ANQGSEA, per germline. Deletions cut 7 bases from V and 3 bases from J, with 10 bases between. DNA of the CDR3: TGCAGCGCCGGGGTGAACTACGAGCAGTACTTC. Its translation: CSAGVNYEQYF.

This clonotype has ten or more counts. This chain joins TRBV7-6 and TRBJ2-1; D is unclear. V dropped 3 bases and J dropped 0 bases, with 12 bases sitting between them. Germline CDR1 is SGHVS and CDR2 is FNYEAQ. There are 16 residues in the CDR3. The CDR3 nucleotides are TGTGCCAGCAGCTTGGGGTACCCGAGCTCCTACAATGAGCAGTTCTTC. This codes for CASSLGYPSSYNEQFF.

There are a few counts of this clonotype. V usage is TRBV12-2 and J usage is TRBJ2-1; TRBD1 is the table's D call, not checked against the DNA. TRBV12-2 is a recognized pseudogene. This CDR3 spans 15 amino acids. The CDR3 sequence is CASRLSDRDYNEQFF. In nucleotides, the CDR3 is TGTGCAAGTCGCCTCTCCGACAGAGACTACAATGAGCAGTTCTTC.

At least ten counts were recorded for this clonotype. CDR3 coding DNA: TGTGCCAGCAGCGCGTCCTATGACGCTGGCACCATATATTTT. Residues: CASSASYDAGTIYF. This chain links TRBV9 with TRBJ1-3; D gene uncertain. V gave up 3 bases and J gave up 9 bases, with 16 bases separating them. Germline V CDR1 and CDR2: SGDLS, YYNGEE. The CDR3 is made up of 14 amino acids.

This clonotype came up many times. V and J are TRBV9 and TRBJ2-3, with a possible D match to TRBD1 (6 bases). The CDR3 covers 13 residues. Germline V CDR1 and CDR2: SGDLS, YYNGEE. The V end lost 3 bases, the J end lost 2 bases, and 7 bases lay between the germline ends. The CDR3 DNA reads TGTGCCAGCAGCGGGACAGTCACAGATACGCAGTATTTT. Its protein is CASSGTVTDTQYF.

The CDR3 DNA reads as TGTGCCAGCGGGCTAGAGACCCAGTACTTC. Encoded protein: CASGLETQYF. V is TRBV7-6 and J is TRBJ2-5, with D hard to call. The CDR3 spans 10 residues. Germline CDR1 reads SGHVS; CDR2 reads FNYEAQ. V lost 8 bases to trimming and J lost 4 bases, with 5 bases between them.

In this sample, this clonotype turned up many times. The V call is TRBV7-2, the J call TRBJ2-4; the D gene is possibly TRBD2 (5 bases). From germline, CDR1 is SGHTA and CDR2 FQGNSA. The V end lost 5 bases, the J end lost 0 bases, and 17 bases lay between the germline ends. The CDR3 extends over 17 amino acids. CDR3 loop: CASSRLAHGLAKNIQYF. The CDR3 bases are TGTGCCAGCAGCCGGCTCGCTCATGGACTAGCCAAAAACATTCAGTACTTC.

There are a few counts of this clonotype. The chain uses TRBV11-2 and TRBJ1-2; possibly TRBD1 for D (5 bases). This CDR3 is 14 amino acids long. Trimming left V 1 base short and J 8 bases short, with 14 bases between. CDR1 SGHAT and CDR2 FQNNGV come from the germline V gene. The CDR3 DNA reads as TGTGCCAGCAGCTTAGGGCAGGGATTCGGCGGCTACACCTTC. Protein sequence: CASSLGQGFGGYTF.

This clonotype was seen repeatedly, ten times or more. This chain uses TRBV5-5 with TRBJ2-3, with D perhaps given as TRBD1 or TRBD2 (6 bases each). Germline CDR1 reads SGHKS; CDR2 reads YYEKEE (reference sequence). The CDR3 sequence is 14 residues long. Trimming left V 6 bases short and J 2 bases short, with 13 bases between. The CDR3 region has the DNA TGTGCCAGCAAACGGAGGGGGGTCACAGATACGCAGTATTTT. It translates to CASKRRGVTDTQYF. The whole variable domain, remainder taken from reference TRBV5-5 and TRBJ2-3, is DAGVTQSPTHLIKTRGQQVTLRCSPISGHKSVSWYQQVLGQGPQFIFQYYEKEERGRGNFPDRFSARQFPNYSSELNVNALLLGDSALYLCASKRRGVTDTQYFGPGTRLTVL.

This clonotype appeared many times. The chain links TRBV20-1 to TRBJ2-5, with 8 bases identical to TRBD1. Trimming took 5 bases from V and 4 from J; bases not matched to a gene: 12. CDR1 is DFQATT, CDR2 SNEGSKA, per germline (reference sequence). This CDR3 is built from 15 residues. DNA for the CDR3: TGCAGTGCTGTAGCGTCGGGACAGGACGTAGAGACCCAGTACTTC. Protein product: CSAVASGQDVETQYF.

This clonotype was observed a few times. This sequence joins TRBV5-1 and TRBJ1-2; a possible D gene is TRBD1 (5 bases). Germline lookup yields CDR1 SGHRS and CDR2 YFSETQ. CDR3 length: 17 amino acids. Trimming cost V 4 bases and J 2 bases, with 21 bases left between them. The CDR3 reads CASSPGQNSAGNYGYTF. The CDR3 coding sequence is TGCGCCAGCAGCCCGGGCCAGAATTCGGCAGGGAACTATGGCTACACCTTC.

Regarding this clonotype: A read error may explain this, as a much larger clone is one base away. This chain's CDR3 is CVSGQAETQYF. The CDR3 DNA is TGTGTCAGTGGACAAGCAGAGACCCAGTACTTC. J is TRBJ2-5 and V is TRBV25-1; TRBD1 might be the D (5 bases). The germline CDR1 and CDR2 sequences are MGHDK and SYGVNS. The CDR3 loop spans 11 amino acids.

This clonotype showed up just a few times. The rearrangement joins TRBV5-1 to TRBJ1-1, with D possibly TRBD1 on 5 matching bases. The CDR3 length is 15 residues. Germline V lookup: CDR1 SGHRS, CDR2 YFSETQ. With 4 bases removed from V and 1 base from J, the gap between germline ends came to 14 bases. This CDR3 is CASSLRTDRNTEAFF. For the CDR3, the DNA is TGCGCCAGCAGCCTCCGAACCGACAGGAACACTGAAGCTTTCTTT. Looking up the rest from reference TRBV5-1 and TRBJ1-1 gives the full variable domain: KAGVTQTPRYLIKTRGQQVTLSCSPISGHRSVSWYQQTPGQGLQFLFEYFSETQRNKGNFPGRFSGRQFSNSRSEMNVSTLELGDSALYLCASSLRTDRNTEAFFGQGTRLTVV.

This clonotype was recorded at least ten times. V and J are TRBV12-3 or TRBV12-4 and TRBJ1-4; tentatively, D is TRBD1 (5 bases). The CDR3 covers 13 residues. With 4 bases removed from V and 10 bases from J, the gap between germline ends came to 13 bases. The CDR3 here is CASSSNSGGKLFF. The CDR3 nucleotides are TGTGCCAGCAGTTCAAATAGTGGGGGAAAACTGTTTTTT.